Below, 24 T cell receptor beta chains from the same sample are listed, as sequenced in a study of siplizumab effects on memory and regulatory T cells. Only in-frame clones appear in the TCRdb table, and some are missing; sequencing was by immunoSEQ multiplex PCR. The sample consists of approximately 82,000 clones, 87% of them appearing once. Sequenced sample: Tregs sorted from blood. The receptors originated from a human donor in good health.

CDR3 DNA: TGTGCCAGCAGCTTGAGACAGGCGACCTCAGCGGATACGCAGTATTTT. This sequence encodes CASSLRQATSADTQYF. The chain joins TRBV7-8 to TRBJ2-3; the D gene is possibly TRBD1 (6 bases). Germline CDR1 SGHVS, CDR2 FQNEAQ. This CDR3 comprises 16 residues. Trimming cost V 3 bases and J 6 bases, with 19 bases left between them.

In regard to this clone: Other DNA sequences from this sample encode an identical CDR3 as well. V gene TRBV9 combines with J gene TRBJ1-2; D possibly corresponds to TRBD1 (6 bases). The CDR3 loop spans 12 amino acids. Germline lookup yields CDR1 SGDLS and CDR2 YYNGEE. V was shortened by 3 bases and J by 4 bases, with 7 bases between the two germline ends. The CDR3, as DNA: TGTGCCAGCAGCGGGACAGTCTATGGCTACACCTTC. Protein product: CASSGTVYGYTF.

This chain connects TRBV29-1 to TRBJ1-2, with TRBD1 matching 7 bases. CDR1 SQVTM and CDR2 ANQGSEA come from the germline V gene. V lost 7 bases to trimming and J lost 0 bases; unmatched junction nucleotides: 5. The CDR3 runs 13 residues. The CDR3 DNA follows: TGCAGCGGTGGGACAGTAGCTAACTATGGCTACACCTTC. Translated, it gives CSGGTVANYGYTF. Filled out from reference TRBV29-1 and TRBJ1-2, the complete variable domain reads SAVISQKPSRDICQRGTSLTIQCQVDSQVTMMFWYRQQPGQSLTLIATANQGSEATYESGFVIDKFPISRPNLTFSTLTVSNMSPEDSSIYLCSGGTVANYGYTFGSGTRLTVV.

V usage is TRBV5-6 and J usage is TRBJ1-1; 7 nucleotides line up with TRBD1. Germline CDR1 reads SGHDT; CDR2 reads YYEEEE. Trimming at V came to 4 bases and at J to 3 bases, leaving 6 bases not matched to a gene. The CDR3 runs to 14 residues. Written as DNA, the CDR3 is TGTGCCAGCAGCCCAGGGGGGTTGGACACTGAAGCTTTCTTT. This gives the protein CASSPGGLDTEAFF. Complete variable domain (other parts from reference TRBV5-6 and TRBJ1-1): DAGVTQSPTHLIKTRGQQVTLRCSPKSGHDTVSWYQQALGQGPQFIFQYYEEEERQRGNFPDRFSGHQFPNYSSELNVNALLLGDSALYLCASSPGGLDTEAFFGQGTRLTVV.

The chain is built from TRBV9 and TRBJ2-5, with D possibly being TRBD1 or TRBD2 (7 bases each). Trimming took 0 bases from V and 4 from J, leaving 13 bases between them. Germline lookup yields CDR1 SGDLS and CDR2 YYNGEE. This CDR3 is built from 15 residues. The CDR3 DNA reads as TGTGCCAGCAGCGTAGACAGGGGACTAATAGAGACCCAGTACTTC. Its translation: CASSVDRGLIETQYF. The full variable domain, its missing parts supplied by reference TRBV9 and TRBJ2-5, is DSGVTQTPKHLITATGQRVTLRCSPRSGDLSVYWYQQSLDQGLQFLIQYYNGEERAKGNILERFSAQQFPDLHSELNLSSLELGDSALYFCASSVDRGLIETQYFGPGTRLLVL.

The chain combines TRBV29-1 with TRBJ1-6; the D gene is possibly TRBD1 (6 bases). Germline V CDR1 and CDR2: SQVTM, ANQGSEA. The V and J ends lost 0 bases and 2 bases respectively, with 11 bases between them. The length of the CDR3 is 16 residues. CDR3 sequence: CSVEDFRGTYNSPLHF. The CDR3 DNA reads TGCAGCGTTGAAGATTTCAGGGGTACCTATAATTCACCCCTCCACTTT.

V is TRBV6-6 and J is TRBJ1-4, with D unclear. This CDR3 has 15 amino acids. The V and J ends lost 5 bases and 4 bases respectively, with 14 bases between them. Germline V gives CDR1 MNHNY, CDR2 SVGAGI (reference sequence). Written as DNA, the CDR3 is TGTGCCAGCAGTCTGGGGATAGGTTATAATGAAAAACTGTTTTTT. This sequence encodes CASSLGIGYNEKLFF.

DNA of the CDR3: TGTGCCAGCAGTTACTCGAAAGGACTACCAGAGACCCAGTACTTC. Its translation: CASSYSKGLPETQYF. V and J are TRBV6-5 and TRBJ2-5; the D gene is possibly TRBD2 (6 bases). The V gene lost 0 bases and the J gene lost 4 bases, with 12 bases spanning the gap. Germline lookup yields CDR1 MNHEY and CDR2 SVGAGI. The CDR3 runs 15 residues.

The chain has TRBV2 and TRBJ2-1; 8 bases agree with TRBD1. Trimming cost V 5 bases and J 10 bases; bases outside gene matches: 4. Germline CDR1 reads SNHLY; CDR2 reads FYNNEI. The CDR3 runs 12 residues. As DNA, the CDR3 is TGTGCCAGCAGTTCAGACAGGGGCGAGCAGTTCTTC. It encodes CASSSDRGEQFF.

The genes are TRBV7-8 and TRBJ2-2, with D unclear. In germline, CDR1 is SGHVS, CDR2 FQNEAQ. This CDR3 contains 14 residues. The ends were cut back, 2 bases at V and 2 bases at J, with 6 bases in the middle. The CDR3 bases are TGTGCCAGCAGCTTAATTGCTAACACCGGGGAGCTGTTTTTT. Its translation: CASSLIANTGELFF.

The genes are TRBV5-1 and TRBJ2-7, with 7 bases that match TRBD1. Germline CDR1 SGHRS, CDR2 YFSETQ. This CDR3 has 15 amino acids. The trim removed 4 bases at V and 1 base at J, leaving 8 bases unmatched. This chain's CDR3 is CASSTWTGTSYEQYF. In DNA form, the CDR3 reads TGCGCCAGCAGCACTTGGACAGGTACGTCCTACGAGCAGTACTTC. Full variable domain (rest looked up from reference TRBV5-1 and TRBJ2-7): KAGVTQTPRYLIKTRGQQVTLSCSPISGHRSVSWYQQTPGQGLQFLFEYFSETQRNKGNFPGRFSGRQFSNSRSEMNVSTLELGDSALYLCASSTWTGTSYEQYFGPGTRLTVT.

The chain couples TRBV7-2 to TRBJ1-2; TRBD1 agrees at 10 bases. The V and J ends lost 0 bases and 4 bases, in that order; junction bases with no gene match: 2. Germline-derived CDR1 and CDR2 are SGHTA and FQGNSA. CDR3 size: 15 residues. CDR3 sequence (DNA): TGTGCCAGCAGCTTAGCGCGGGACAGGGGCTATGGCTACACCTTC. Encoded protein: CASSLARDRGYGYTF.

There are many counts of this clone. The rearrangement links TRBV25-1 to TRBJ1-6; D unresolved. Germline V gives CDR1 MGHDK, CDR2 SYGVNS. V lost 2 bases to trimming and J lost 0 bases, with 11 bases between them. The CDR3 has 17 residues. The CDR3 DNA sequence: TGTGCCAGCAGTGAAGAGGGCAGGAGCTCCTATAATTCACCCCTCCACTTT. Translating it yields CASSEEGRSSYNSPLHF.

The J gene is TRBJ2-7, the V gene TRBV7-2; 9 bases are a match to TRBD2. The CDR3 consists of 15 residues. Germline trimming cut 7 bases from V and 6 bases from J; bases unmatched to any gene: 13. The V gene's germline CDR1 is SGHTA and CDR2 FQGNSA. The chain's CDR3 is CASILGLAGRGEQYF. The DNA of the CDR3 is TGTGCCAGCATCCTGGGGCTAGCGGGGCGGGGCGAGCAGTACTTC.

This chain connects TRBV5-4 to TRBJ1-2; D call uncertain. V was clipped by 7 bases and J by 4 bases, with 17 bases between them. The CDR3 has 14 amino acids. The V gene's germline CDR1 is SGHNT and CDR2 YYREEE (reference sequence). DNA for the CDR3: TGTGCCAGCGGCCGCGCACAGTCCTTCTATGGCTACACCTTC. Amino acids: CASGRAQSFYGYTF.

The chain has TRBV2 and TRBJ1-3, with D tentatively TRBD1 (5 bases). The V and J ends lost 3 bases and 0 bases respectively, with 12 bases between them. Germline V gene data show CDR1 as SNHLY and CDR2 as FYNNEI. There are 16 residues in the CDR3. The CDR3 coding sequence is TGTGCCAGCAGTGACGAGTACGGGGGCTCTGGAAACACCATATATTTT. Its protein is CASSDEYGGSGNTIYF.

The V gene is TRBV19, the J gene TRBJ1-2, with TRBD1 matching over 9 bases. Germline CDR1 reads LNHDA; CDR2 reads SQIVND (reference sequence). Losses at the gene ends were 4 bases for V and 6 bases for J; bases not matched to a gene: 3. The CDR3 loop spans 13 amino acids. The CDR3, as DNA: TGTGCCAGTAGTAACAGGGGGCGAGATGGCTACACCTTC. Protein product: CASSNRGRDGYTF.

V is TRBV9 and J is TRBJ1-1; 8 nucleotides match TRBD1. This CDR3 is built from 14 residues. V shed 3 bases and J 0 bases; nucleotides not matched to a gene: 1. The germline V gene has CDR1 SGDLS and CDR2 YYNGEE. The DNA for the CDR3 is TGTGCCAGCAGCGCGACAGGGGTGAACACTGAAGCTTTCTTT. It is translated as CASSATGVNTEAFF. Based on the CDR3 plus reference TRBV9 and TRBJ1-1, the full variable domain is DSGVTQTPKHLITATGQRVTLRCSPRSGDLSVYWYQQSLDQGLQFLIQYYNGEERAKGNILERFSAQQFPDLHSELNLSSLELGDSALYFCASSATGVNTEAFFGQGTRLTVV.

This clone has a single count. The V call is TRBV25-1, the J call TRBJ2-3; 9 nucleotides line up with TRBD2. The J segment lost 1 base and the V segment lost 7 bases, leaving 6 bases of the junction unmatched. CDR1 is MGHDK, CDR2 SYGVNS, per germline. The CDR3 is 15 amino acids. The CDR3, as DNA: TGTGCCAGCAAAGGATCTAGCGGGGGCACAGATACGCAGTATTTT. This translates into CASKGSSGGTDTQYF.

This chain links TRBV29-1 with TRBJ2-5; 7 bases are a match to TRBD1. CDR3 size: 12 residues. Germline V gene sequence: CDR1 SQVTM, CDR2 ANQGSEA. The ends lost 6 bases at V and 2 bases at J; junction bases unmatched: 3. The CDR3 loop reads CSVRDSQETQYF. The DNA of the CDR3 is TGCAGCGTCCGGGACAGTCAAGAGACCCAGTACTTC.

The V call is TRBV28, the J call TRBJ2-7; TRBD1 matches 10 bases. Germline assignment: CDR1 MDHEN and CDR2 SYDVKM. The V gene end was trimmed by 5 bases and the J gene end by 3 bases; junction bases not matched to a gene: 7. CDR3 length: 15 residues. CDR3: CASSGPGQGFYEQYF. CDR3 nucleotides: TGTGCCAGCAGTGGTCCGGGACAGGGGTTCTACGAGCAGTACTTC. The variable domain in full, with the rest retrieved from reference TRBV28 and TRBJ2-7, is DVKVTQSSRYLVKRTGEKVFLECVQDMDHENMFWYRQDPGLGLRLIYFSYDVKMKEKGDIPEGYSVSREKKERFSLILESASTNQTSMYLCASSGPGQGFYEQYFGPGTRLTVT.

This clone showed up just once. The V and J genes are TRBV18 and TRBJ2-1, with D perhaps matching TRBD2 (6 bases). CDR3 length: 16 residues. V lost 3 bases, J lost 7 bases, and 19 bases lay in between. CDR1 is KGHSH and CDR2 is LQKENI in the germline V gene. CDR3 DNA sequence: TGTGCCAGCTCACCCCCGAACTTACGGGGGAGAAATGAGCAGTTCTTC. Amino acids: CASSPPNLRGRNEQFF.

The chain couples TRBV19 to TRBJ2-1, with 8 bases that match TRBD1. Germline-derived CDR1 and CDR2 are LNHDA and SQIVND (reference sequence). The CDR3 length is 14 residues. The V and J ends lost 7 bases and 2 bases, in that order; junction bases with no gene match: 4. CDR3 in amino acids: CASNHRGTYNEQFF. Here the CDR3 DNA reads TGTGCCAGTAACCACAGGGGGACCTACAATGAGCAGTTCTTC.

V and J are TRBV6-6 and TRBJ2-5, with 9 bases that match TRBD1. With the DNA end fitting TRBJ2-7 better, the J assignment may be wrong. CDR1 MNHNY and CDR2 SVGAGI come from the germline V gene (reference sequence). The CDR3 spans 13 residues. The CDR3 here is CASRGTGNYEQYF. The CDR3 DNA reads as TGTGCCAGCAGGGGGACAGGGAACTACGAGCAGTACTTC.